These 10 T cell receptor beta chains were all obtained from the same sample, sequenced in a study of blood T cell repertoires in COVID-19. The data were produced by immunoSEQ multiplex PCR, yet TCRdb's version contains in-frame clones alone and is incomplete. The data hold 300,000 or so clones, with around 88% observed a single time. Sequencing was performed on peripheral blood. The origin of the receptors is a woman between 45 and 60 years old with acute or convalescent COVID-19.

The J gene is TRBJ2-7, the V gene TRBV7-7; 7 bases line up with TRBD2. The CDR3 has 13 amino acids. In germline, CDR1 is SSHAT, CDR2 FNYEAQ (reference sequence). V was pared by 2 bases and J by 5 bases, with 3 bases of the junction left unmatched. The CDR3 sequence: CASSLSGDHEQYF. DNA for the CDR3: TGTGCCAGCAGCTTAAGCGGGGACCACGAGCAGTACTTC.

The chain uses TRBV28 and TRBJ1-2, with D uncertain. The length of the CDR3 is 12 residues. V lost 7 bases and J lost 7, with 13 bases in between. CDR1 is MDHEN, CDR2 SYDVKM, per germline. In DNA, the CDR3 is TGTGCCAGCACACCACGGAGGCTTGGCTACACCTTC. Translation: CASTPRRLGYTF.

The chain couples TRBV14 to TRBJ2-1, with D perhaps TRBD2 (5 bases). Looked up from germline, CDR1 is SGHDN and CDR2 is FVKESK. The CDR3 runs 15 residues. V shed 3 bases and J shed 9 bases, with 18 bases lying between them. CDR3 DNA sequence: TGTGCCAGCAGCCAGGGTCCTTCCGGGGTGCTTGAGCAGTTCTTC. This encodes CASSQGPSGVLEQFF. The full variable domain, its missing parts supplied by reference TRBV14 and TRBJ2-1, is EAGVTQFPSHSVIEKGQTVTLRCDPISGHDNLYWYRRVMGKEIKFLLHFVKESKQDESGMPNNRFLAERTGGTYSTLKVQPAELEDSGVYFCASSQGPSGVLEQFFGPGTRLTVL.

V and J are TRBV11-2 and TRBJ2-5; 10 bases match TRBD1. In germline, CDR1 is SGHAT, CDR2 FQNNGV. This CDR3 comprises 13 residues. J lost 5 bases, V lost 5 bases, and 2 bases had no gene match. The CDR3 region is CASSPGQGETQYF. Here the CDR3 DNA reads TGTGCCAGCAGCCCGGGACAGGGGGAGACCCAGTACTTC.

This chain connects TRBV7-2 to TRBJ2-1; 8 nucleotides align to TRBD1. The CDR3 is 15 residues long. V lost 0 bases, J lost 7 bases, and 5 bases stayed unmatched. Germline V gene data show CDR1 as SGHTA and CDR2 as FQGNSA. CDR3 DNA sequence: TGTGCCAGCAGCTTAGCGTTTGGACAGGGTAATGAGCAGTTCTTC. It yields the protein CASSLAFGQGNEQFF.

The chain combines TRBV4-2 with TRBJ2-3; TRBD1 might be the D (5 bases). The CDR3 totals 15 residues. CDR1 and CDR2 from the germline V gene are LGHNA and YNFKEQ. V lost 1 base and J 0 bases, leaving 8 bases between the germline ends. CDR3 DNA: TGTGCCAGCAGCCAAGCTCCAGGGAGCACAGATACGCAGTATTTT. It codes for CASSQAPGSTDTQYF.

The rearrangement uses TRBV6-1 and TRBJ2-2; maybe TRBD2 (5 bases). The V gene lost 2 bases and the J gene lost 5 bases, with 15 bases spanning the gap. The CDR3 has 16 amino acids. Germline V gives CDR1 MNHNS, CDR2 SASEGT. Written as DNA, the CDR3 is TGTGCCAGCAGTGAACCCGGGATCCCGGGGACCGGGGAGCTGTTTTTT. Residues: CASSEPGIPGTGELFF.

The CDR3 is CASSFLRDEKLFF. The CDR3, as DNA: TGTGCCAGCAGTTTCTTGAGGGATGAAAAACTGTTTTTT. This chain links TRBV12-3 or TRBV12-4 with TRBJ1-4, with D unresolved. There are 13 residues in the CDR3. V was pared by 3 bases and J by 6 bases, with 8 bases between.

In its sample, this clone was seen once. The chain combines TRBV7-2 with TRBJ2-1; a weak D match, TRBD1 (6 bases). V dropped 5 bases and J dropped 13 bases, with 12 bases sitting between them. The CDR3 consists of 11 residues. Germline CDR1 is SGHTA and CDR2 is FQGNSA. CDR3 region: CASSLGQIQFF. The CDR3, as DNA: TGTGCCAGCAGCCTCGGACAGATACAGTTCTTC.

On this clone: This same CDR3 is encoded by further DNA sequences in the sample. This chain uses TRBV5-6 with TRBJ1-5; D remains ambiguous. The CDR3 extends over 14 amino acids. From germline, CDR1 is SGHDT and CDR2 YYEEEE. The V gene lost 0 bases and the J gene lost 4 bases, with 8 bases spanning the gap. CDR3 residues: CASSLVASNQPQHF. Here the CDR3 DNA reads TGTGCCAGCAGCTTGGTAGCCTCGAATCAGCCCCAGCATTTT.